These 7 T cell receptor beta chains were all obtained from the same sample, sequenced in a study of blood T cell repertoires in COVID-19. Clones were sequenced by immunoSEQ multiplex PCR, and TCRdb holds only the in-frame ones, with some missing. The profile shows some 300,000 clones, 80% to 90% of them singletons. Sequencing was carried out using peripheral blood. Receptors were obtained from a woman aged 45-59 years with COVID-19, enrolled during active disease.

This rearrangement joins TRBV9 to TRBJ2-7; D unresolved. The CDR3 has 14 residues. V was shortened by 0 bases and J by 2 bases, with 9 bases between the two germline ends. The germline gives CDR1 SGDLS, CDR2 YYNGEE. The CDR3 DNA sequence: TGTGCCAGCAGCGTAGCGATGGGCACCTACGAGCAGTACTTC. Residues: CASSVAMGTYEQYF.

This sequence joins TRBV6-5 and TRBJ2-5; D gene unclear. The CDR3 extends over 15 amino acids. Trimming removed 0 bases at V and 1 base at J, with 9 bases between. Germline loops: CDR1 MNHEY, CDR2 SVGAGI. CDR3 region: CASSYSLDGQETQYF. The CDR3, as DNA: TGTGCCAGCAGTTACTCGCTAGACGGCCAAGAGACCCAGTACTTC.

V usage is TRBV12-3 or TRBV12-4 and J usage is TRBJ2-7; TRBD2 might be the D (5 bases). Trimming removed 7 bases from V and 4 bases from J, with 14 bases in between. This CDR3 is built from 13 residues. The CDR3 loop reads CASTETPGYEQYF. Here the CDR3 DNA reads TGTGCCAGCACCGAAACCCCGGGGTACGAGCAGTACTTC.

J is TRBJ2-7 and V is TRBV7-2, with 8 bases aligning to TRBD2. The CDR3 totals 15 residues. V trimming: 4 bases; J trimming: 7 bases; junction bases outside the gene matches: 12. Germline CDR1 is SGHTA and CDR2 is FQGNSA. The CDR3 reads CASSSTFSGTREQYF. The CDR3 region has the DNA TGTGCCAGCAGCTCTACCTTTAGCGGGACGCGGGAGCAGTACTTC.

This clone was recorded a few times. The rearrangement links TRBV29-1 to TRBJ2-5, with 14 bases matching TRBD2. V was clipped by 5 bases and J by 5 bases; unmatched bases: 4. The CDR3 spans 14 residues. The V gene's germline CDR1 is SQVTM and CDR2 ANQGSEA. CDR3 sequence reads: CSVMGLAGEETQYF. DNA for the CDR3: TGCAGCGTTATGGGACTAGCGGGAGAGGAGACCCAGTACTTC.

This chain joins TRBV5-1 and TRBJ2-1, with TRBD2 matching over 10 bases. The CDR3 contains 19 residues. The ends lost 4 bases at V and 4 bases at J; junction bases unmatched: 17. CDR1 SGHRS and CDR2 YFSETQ come from the germline V gene. In DNA, the CDR3 is TGCGCCAGCAGCAGTAGATCTAGAGCGGGAGGGCCCGCTTACAATGAGCAGTTCTTC. This translates into CASSSRSRAGGPAYNEQFF.

The chain recombines TRBV3-1 (or the pseudogene TRBV3-2) with TRBJ2-2; no firm D call. CDR1 and CDR2 from the germline V gene are LGHDT and YNNKEL (reference sequence). V lost 1 base to trimming and J lost 5 bases, with 8 bases between them. The CDR3 consists of 14 residues. Here the CDR3 reads CASSQVIETGELFF. The CDR3 coding sequence is TGTGCCAGCAGCCAAGTCATAGAAACCGGGGAGCTGTTTTTT.